This T cell receptor beta chain came from a study of early T cells in non-severe SARS-CoV-2 infection. Study at large: From unsorted whole blood, bulk RNA was sequenced, and the chains remained unpaired. The study's findings and limits: VDJdb matching favored anti-spike CD8 responses, missing private and CD4 specificities.

The library protocol tagged individual cDNA molecules with unique molecular identifiers. One entry per CDR3 protein results from TCRdb running MiXCR on the 5' RACE reads. The table shows more than 80,000 distinct CDR3 sequences, with approximately 16% occurring only once. The CDR3 is 15 residues long. V lost 4 bases to trimming and J lost 0 bases, with 15 bases between them. Germline V gives CDR1 GTSNPN, CDR2 SVGIG (reference sequence). Concerning this clonotype itself: The antigen is unknown.

The source is an adult who was a healthcare worker with PCR-confirmed SARS-CoV-2 infection or an uninfected control (not recorded which). Sequencing was done on a sample of whole blood. The chain is built from TRBV30 and TRBJ1-1; D remains unclear. As DNA, the CDR3 is TGTGCCTGGAACCTCTTCGCGGGGATGAACACTGAAGCTTTCTTT. It encodes CAWNLFAGMNTEAFF.